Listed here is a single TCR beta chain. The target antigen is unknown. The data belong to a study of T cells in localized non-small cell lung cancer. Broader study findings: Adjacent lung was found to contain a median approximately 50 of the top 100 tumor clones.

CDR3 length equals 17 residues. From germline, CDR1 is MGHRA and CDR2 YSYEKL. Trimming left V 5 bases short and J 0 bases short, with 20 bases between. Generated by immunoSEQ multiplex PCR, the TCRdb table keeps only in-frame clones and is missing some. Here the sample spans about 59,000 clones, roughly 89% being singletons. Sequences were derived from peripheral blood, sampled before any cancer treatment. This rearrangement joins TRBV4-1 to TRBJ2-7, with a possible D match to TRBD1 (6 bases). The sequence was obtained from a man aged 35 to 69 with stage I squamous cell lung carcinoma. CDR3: CASSSYPGQPDSYEQYF. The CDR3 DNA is TGCGCCAGCAGCTCCTACCCCGGACAGCCCGACTCCTACGAGCAGTACTTC.